This T cell receptor beta chain was documented in a study of T cells in Graves' hyperthyroidism and ophthalmopathy (dated by TCRdb to the late 2010s). As for the study more broadly: Peripheral blood was collected at initial diagnosis, before any treatment. TCR V-J signatures able to tell the groups apart were searched for in a discovery cohort of 100 or so patients, of whom roughly 42 had Graves' ophthalmopathy and around 56 had stable Graves' hyperthyroidism. An independent validation cohort of 18 to 20 hyperthyroidism patients and approximately 16 patients who later progressed to ophthalmopathy tested prospective prediction of ophthalmopathy. For training and testing, the 100 or so patients in the discovery cohort were randomly divided in a 7:3 ratio. Thyroid tissue and blood T-cell repertoires from six Graves' hyperthyroidism patients were also compared in the study. Following sampling, methimazole starting at 30 mg daily was given to hyperthyroidism patients, and high-dose intravenous methylprednisolone was given to ophthalmopathy patients. According to the paper, TCR Vbeta CDR3 sequencing was carried out on about 140 peripheral blood samples, which came from under 50 ophthalmopathy, approximately 78 hyperthyroidism and roughly 17 progressor patients. Study-wide findings and limitations: During validation, the model predicted progression to ophthalmopathy a median of around six months ahead of onset, with just under 71% sensitivity and 72.22% specificity. Sample size was not statistically predetermined, and investigators were not blinded to group allocation. In cross-validation, a model built on a 13 V-J signature told ophthalmopathy apart from stable hyperthyroidism with over 85% sensitivity and roughly 81% specificity, and in testing the same model reached 80%/75%. Most expanded thyroid clonotypes (frequency above 0.001) were also found in blood, which suggests that blood repertoires may mirror thyroid immune responses.

Stable Graves' hyperthyroidism was defined as no progression to ophthalmopathy during 18 months of follow-up. Hyperthyroidism patients were newly diagnosed, with disease duration under 2 months, and aged 18 to 65 years. Exclusion was applied to patients with uncontrolled infections, other autoimmune diseases, pregnancy or lactation. Diagnoses were established on the basis of clinical symptoms, serum thyroxine and TRAb, thyroid ultrasound, and orbital computed tomography. PBMCs were isolated from more than 8 ml of fresh peripheral blood by Ficoll-Paque density gradient centrifugation. Total RNA was extracted using Trizol reagent, and RNA quality was assessed on an Agilent 2100 Bioanalyzer. TCR beta CDR3 regions were amplified from RNA transcripts. For the first round of RT-PCR on the TCR CDR3, the HTBI primer set was used together with the Qiagen OneStep RT-PCR kit. Libraries were constructed in a second round of multiplex PCR, after which size selection and purification were performed. Libraries were sequenced paired-end with 100 bp reads on an Illumina HiSeq2000. The study's own analysis went as follows. SOAPnuke was used to process the raw data, with reads discarded if the reads contained adapters or uncalled bases, had a mean Phred below 15, or lacked an exact constant-primer or identifier match. High-quality paired reads were merged with COPE v1.2.5, and unique nucleotide sequences were defined as clonotypes. Clonotypes were aligned to IMGT TRBV, TRBD and TRBJ reference segments using MiTCR v1.1. The analysis was restricted to V-J combinations with a frequency above 0.0001, which together covered 99.2% of the repertoires. The TCS score was defined as F50 (clonal expansion) divided by E x V (chaos), with BLOSUM62-based TCRdist calculated between CDR3 peptides within each V-J. Welch's t-statistics and random forest reduced approximately 520 V-J features to roughly 13, which were used in a naive Bayes classifier (R e1071). TCRdb trimmed public reads at Q25 via fastp, called clones via MiXCR and kept in-frame beta chains. Identical CDR3 protein sequences are pooled into one entry, listed with their most common genes and DNA. TCRdb's processing, not the study's, gives the V and J calls here. The sample profile shows about 560,000 distinct CDR3 sequences; over 15% of them were found once. The ten largest clones add up to 18% of the sample.

V is pared back by 6 bases and J by 8 bases, with 16 bases lying between the germline termini. Including the terminal cysteine and phenylalanine, the CDR3 comprises 13 residues. The entry retains the CDR3 DNA only, 39 bases that are in frame from base 1. CDR1 and CDR2, per the germline V gene, are MNHNS and SASEGT. About this clonotype itself: This receptor's antigen is unknown. Base qualities are missing; no much larger clone stands one base away.

This TCR came from a young woman with Graves' hyperthyroidism. The chain uses TRBV6-1 and TRBJ1-2; no D segment can be confidently identified. The sample consisted of blood. The sequence in DNA is TGTGCCAGCAGCGCCGCGGCCACGGGGGGCTACACCTTC. It specifies CASSAAATGGYTF.